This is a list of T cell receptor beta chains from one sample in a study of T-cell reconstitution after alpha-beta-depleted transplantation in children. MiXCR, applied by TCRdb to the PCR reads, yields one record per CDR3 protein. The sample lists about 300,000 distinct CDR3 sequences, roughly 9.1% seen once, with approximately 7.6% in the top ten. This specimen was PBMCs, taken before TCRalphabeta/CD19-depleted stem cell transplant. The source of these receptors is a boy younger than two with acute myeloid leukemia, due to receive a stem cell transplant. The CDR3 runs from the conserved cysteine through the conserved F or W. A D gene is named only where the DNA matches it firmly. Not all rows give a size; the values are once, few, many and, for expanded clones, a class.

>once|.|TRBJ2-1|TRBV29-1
CSVEYEQFF
TGCAGCGTTGAATATGAGCAGTTCTTC
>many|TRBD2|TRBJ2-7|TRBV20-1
CSASDRLAGLYEQYF
TGCAGTGCTAGTGACAGACTAGCGGGGCTCTACGAGCAGTACTTC
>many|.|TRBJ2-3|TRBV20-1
CSASGGSTDTQYF
TGCAGTGCTAGTGGGGGGAGCACAGATACGCAGTATTTT
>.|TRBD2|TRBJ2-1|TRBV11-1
CASSSGLAGGHFYNEQFF
TGTGCCAGCAGCTCGGGACTAGCGGGGGGACATTTCTACAATGAGCAGTTCTTC
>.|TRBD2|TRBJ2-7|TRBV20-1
CSAVAGGNTYEQYF
TGCAGTGCTGTAGCGGGAGGGAATACCTACGAGCAGTACTTC
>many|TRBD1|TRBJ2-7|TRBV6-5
CASSYRRGLLNEQYF
TGTGCCAGCAGTTACCGCAGGGGGCTGTTGAACGAGCAGTACTTC
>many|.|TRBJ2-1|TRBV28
CASSPTPLGAYNEQFF
TGTGCCAGCAGTCCGACTCCATTGGGGGCCTACAATGAGCAGTTCTTC
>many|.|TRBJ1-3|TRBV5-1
CASSLPESSGNTIYF
TGCGCCAGCAGCTTGCCGGAATCCTCTGGAAACACCATATATTTT
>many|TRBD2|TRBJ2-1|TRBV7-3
CASSSNGREPLDEQFF
TGTGCCAGCAGCTCCAATGGGCGGGAGCCTCTAGATGAGCAGTTCTTC
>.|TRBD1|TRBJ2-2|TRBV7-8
CASSLVRDRENTGELFF
TGTGCCAGCAGCTTAGTTCGGGACAGGGAAAACACCGGGGAGCTGTTTTTT
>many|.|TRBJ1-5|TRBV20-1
CSAPGQINQPQHF
TGCAGTGCTCCCGGACAGATCAATCAGCCCCAGCATTTT